This TCR beta chain was recorded in a study of cytomegalovirus exposure and HLA in healthy donors (dated by TCRdb to 2016 to 2017). For the wider study: According to an earlier analysis of several hundred of the donors, about 180 million T cells yielded 117 million unique TCR beta sequences and about 300 Gb of sequence data. Roughly 300 gigabases of sequencing data and tens of millions of unique TCR sequences were included in an early release covering about 620 HLA-typed donors. Of the 300 to 400 genotyped donors, around 81% fell in the genetic ancestry cluster associated with self-reported Caucasian donors. The study was designed to test whether signatures of past pathogen exposure could be identified by cataloging public T cell receptors. Using immunosequencing, the study profiled T cell repertoires from 640 or so subjects and related those repertoires to cytomegalovirus serostatus. In addition to the first cohort of around 670 subjects, a separate validation cohort of 100 to 150 different subjects was used. High-throughput TCR immunosequencing, statistical association of individual TCRs with disease status, and machine learning were combined to predict cytomegalovirus infection status. To study patterns of TCR occurrence, a later analysis re-analyzed previously published TCR beta repertoires from several hundred donors and added high-resolution HLA genotyping. The later analysis used no new phenotypic data to find candidate immune exposures, relying instead on TCR beta sequences and their occurrence across donors. An earlier analysis of some 600 of the donors applied high-throughput TCR beta sequencing to assess whether each TCR beta V gene segment acted as functional or pseudogenic. Donor age, sex, ethnicity and CMV serostatus were collected together with the repertoire data. In a later genetic analysis, genome-wide SNP genotypes for about 55% of the 666 donors were used, and that subset was treated as a discovery cohort. All discovery cohort repertoires had been generated using a single sequencing platform. HLA typing covered class I and class II loci at four-digit resolution. Typing coverage differed by locus: A, B, C, DRB1 and DQB1 were typed in roughly 620-630 donors, DQA1 in about 500, DPA1 in approximately 610, and DPB1 in just under 490. A few DR-DQ haplotypes were handled as single units for association and clustering because linkage in the cohort was strong. Among 398 genotyped donors of the cohort, an average of approximately 240,000 unique TCR beta nucleotide sequences was sequenced per donor, of which 15% to 20% were non-productive. On the study overall, not on this receptor specifically: Because counts were too low, about 18 rarely observed V segments, including chromosome 9 orphons, were excluded from the earlier analysis of 587 of the donors. A further reported finding was that TCR beta sequences accurately predicted the HLA-A and HLA-B alleles for most subjects in the first cohort. Several of the top co-occurrence clusters appeared to be linked to parvovirus B19, influenza, CMV and Epstein-Barr virus, according to a later analysis. According to the authors, the approach could potentially be generalized to other disease states and immunological phenotypes. Across donors, most TCR sequences were observed very rarely, whereas some public TCRs were present in many individuals. In vitro tests confirmed that a few of the cytomegalovirus-associated TCR beta chains recognize cytomegalovirus antigens. Linkage disequilibrium might explain the correlated functional status among segregating V segments, but an unknown experimental factor could not be excluded. Broadly in line with IMGT annotations, most TCR beta V segments showed up in productive rearrangements about 87% or about 30% of the time in an earlier analysis of several hundred of the donors. Because some donors lacked HLA typing at each locus, the association tests relied only on the typed subset. A later analysis found that HLA-associated TCR beta chains were more clonally expanded and had lower generation probabilities than equally common non-associated chains. When HLA alleles, especially DR and DQ, strongly co-occurred, TCR associations were difficult to assign to individual alleles. Some IMGT-functional V segments, including TRBV6-2 and TRBV6-3, could not be told apart with the 87-base-pair reads, so those segments were excluded. Specific HLA alleles were associated with roughly 17,000 TCR beta sequences at a false discovery rate of 0.05 in a later analysis. A cluster of highly shared sequence variants was judged likely to represent a technical artifact of the sequencing pipeline. A later genetic analysis associated a missense DCLRE1C variant with V-gene and J-gene trimming of TCR beta chains, and an independent cohort replicated the association. A total of 150 to 200 TCR beta chains were listed by the study as associated with cytomegalovirus. Compared with the roughly 710-donor mean, donors in an Asian-associated ancestry cluster had fewer N-insertions in productive TCRs, according to a later genetic analysis. CMV serostatus was the only immune exposure information available for the cohort. Presence/absence analyses assumed roughly uniform sequencing depth across donors, an assumption that may not hold. A later analysis found that most CMV-associated TCR beta chains appeared HLA-restricted, with HLA associations seemingly driven largely by CMV exposure. In a later analysis, the rate of TCR association differed among HLA loci, with DRB1 alleles having the most associated TCRs and HLA-C alleles having the fewest. In this cohort, only TCR beta chains were sequenced, and detectable features were limited by the absence of alpha or paired-chain data. In both the original and validation cohorts, the classifier was reported to diagnose cytomegalovirus status with high specificity and sensitivity.

Libraries came from the immunoSEQ multiplex PCR assay. A mixture of 60 forward primers for TCR Vbeta segments and 13 reverse primers for TCR Jbeta segments was used in the multiplex PCR. The CDR3 region of rearranged TCR beta genes was amplified from genomic DNA with a multiplex PCR assay. On the Illumina HiSeq System, the amplified TCR beta libraries were sequenced as 87-base-pair reads. The published analysis was carried out like this. A later analysis counted about 80 million unique TCR beta chains across the 550 to 800 repertoires, and 9.5 million to 11 million of these chains were shared by at least two donors. A nearest-neighbor algorithm error-corrected the raw reads and collapsed the reads into unique sequences, merging closely related sequences to remove PCR and sequencing errors. V, D and J gene segments were assigned by aligning CDR3 sequences to IMGT reference sequences. Each retained sequence needed at least a six-nucleotide match to both a V gene segment and a J gene segment. Rearrangements were called productive when the CDR3 lacked stop codons and stayed in frame with V and J; all others were non-productive. Following IMGT convention, CDR3 was defined as the stretch from the second conserved V-encoded cysteine up to the conserved J-encoded phenylalanine. The earlier analysis of about 620 of the donors excluded sequences that lacked an unambiguous match to a single V gene segment. In an earlier analysis of 587 of the donors, V segments were called functional above 56.7% productive rearrangements and were called segregating when the between-donor standard deviation exceeded 5%. A statistical classification framework was built to diagnose cytomegalovirus status from the catalog of TCR beta chain sequences. A later analysis assigned V and J genes by comparing TCR nucleotide sequences with IMGT/GENE-DB human TR gene sequences. In a later analysis, CDR3 sequences and most-parsimonious VDJ recombination scenarios were assigned using the TCRdist pipeline. In a later analysis, each TCR beta chain was defined by its CDR3 amino acid sequence together with its V-gene family, and reads lacking a unique V-gene family were excluded. To address suspected cross-contamination and a sequencing artifact, a later analysis removed roughly 580 highly shared, low-generation-probability nucleotide sequences. In a later analysis, a clonal expansion index for each public chain was calculated from normalized within-repertoire ranks of inferred template counts. In a later analysis, generation probabilities were computed with a VDJ recombination model fitted to out-of-frame rearrangements, and the resulting probabilities were checked against IGoR. In a later analysis, hypergeometric tests were used to score TCR-TCR, TCR-HLA and TCR-CMV co-occurrence, with a repertoire-size bias correction applied to TCR pairs. To estimate false discovery rates, a later analysis permuted the HLA or CMV assignments 20 times. In a later analysis, co-occurring TCRs were grouped with DBSCAN, and TCRdist sequence similarity was added when clustering was performed within HLA-allele-positive subsets. Co-occurrence clustering excluded repertoires with fewer than 30,000 or more than 120,000 public chains, plus five with anomalous nucleotide sharing. As stored in TCRdb, this immuneACCESS dataset retains in-frame rearrangements with V and J assigned. A fraction of the clones does not appear; measured against another copy, unresolved V genes explain less than half of the discrepancy, and the remainder lacks a known reason. V, J and clone size were drawn from that table, and D and trimming were deduced from the DNA. The table for this sample records under 200,000 clones. The ten biggest clones cover 0.7% to 0.8% of the sample.

In regard to this clone: Its target antigen remains unknown.

A distance of 10 bases separates the germline ends of V and J, which lose 0 bases and 7 bases respectively. As encoded in the germline V gene, CDR1 is SGHRS while CDR2 is YFSETQ. The cysteine opens and the phenylalanine closes a CDR3 of 14 amino acids. Only the CDR3 region is kept as DNA, spanning 42 bases read in frame from base 1. In total, 630 or so healthy bone marrow donors made up the cohort. Cohort members were all nominally healthy when sampled, although unrecorded immune exposures were likely present. The donor tested CMV seropositive, placing the donor among the approximately 290 seropositive members of the cohort. A peripheral blood sample was provided by each donor, and peripheral blood mononuclear cells were used for TCR beta sequencing. The Qiagen DNeasy Blood Extraction Kit was used to extract genomic DNA from the blood cell samples.

Sequencing used PBMCs. This receptor was identified in a woman aged 18-29 years in good health and CMV-seropositive. The V gene is TRBV5-1 and the J gene is TRBJ1-4, and TRBD1 may be the D gene, going by 6 matching bases. The nucleotide sequence reads TGCGCCAGCAGCTTGGGGGGGGGCGTTGAAAAACTGTTTTTT. This encodes CASSLGGGVEKLFF.